These T cell receptor beta chains were read from a single sample in a study of CD8 T cells in ankylosing spondylitis. Using its own MiXCR run on the 5' RACE reads, TCRdb lists one record per CDR3 protein. The sample has about 160,000 distinct CDR3 sequences, roughly 18% seen once; the top ten hold roughly 7.7%. Sequencing input: blood, either unsorted or a sorted T cell fraction (not recorded which). These TCRs come from a male donor with ankylosing spondylitis or in good health (not recorded which). Both conserved end residues are part of each CDR3. The order of the fields is clone size, V gene, D gene, J gene, CDR3 DNA, CDR3 protein. A D gene is named only where the DNA matches it firmly. Clone size appears in some rows only: once, few, many, or a class for an expanded clone.

size: -; V: TRBV28; D: -; J: TRBJ2-1; DNA: TGTGCCAGCAGTTTATATCGAAATGAGCAGTTCTTC; CDR3: CASSLYRNEQFF
size: -; V: TRBV20-1; D: TRBD2; J: TRBJ2-2; DNA: TGCTGTGCTCCCATCCCCCCCGGGACTAGCGCGACCGGGGAGCTGTTTTTT; CDR3: CCAPIPPGTSATGELFF
size: few; V: TRBV28; D: -; J: TRBJ2-7; DNA: TGTGCCAGCAGTTTATCCAGGGGTTTCCTTTACGAGCAGTACTTC; CDR3: CASSLSRGFLYEQYF
size: many; V: TRBV4-1; D: TRBD1; J: TRBJ2-5; DNA: TGCGCCAGCAGCCAAGGGCTGGGACAGGGGGCCGGCGAGACCCAGTACTTC; CDR3: CASSQGLGQGAGETQYF
size: few; V: TRBV7-6; D: -; J: TRBJ2-2; DNA: TGTGCCAGCAGCCCTAACCCCGGGGGCACCGGGGAGCTGTTTTTT; CDR3: CASSPNPGGTGELFF
size: many; V: TRBV5-1; D: TRBD1; J: TRBJ1-4; DNA: TGCGCCAGCAGCTTGGCCGCGACAGGGGGAGAAAAACTGTTTTTT; CDR3: CASSLAATGGEKLFF
size: few; V: TRBV21-1; D: -; J: TRBJ2-2; DNA: TGTGCCAGCAGCAAACTCGCGACAGGGTTTTTCACCGGGGAGCTGTTTTTT; CDR3: CASSKLATGFFTGELFF
size: -; V: TRBV14; D: TRBD2; J: TRBJ2-1; DNA: TGTGCCAGCAGCCCTCGCGCGGGAGGAGAGCAGTTCTTC; CDR3: CASSPRAGGEQFF
size: -; V: TRBV10-3; D: -; J: TRBJ2-1; DNA: TGTGCCATCAGTGATGAGAAACTAGCTGCCTACAATGAGCAGTTCTTC; CDR3: CAISDEKLAAYNEQFF
size: -; V: TRBV10-3; D: -; J: TRBJ2-5; DNA: TGTGCCATCAGAGCTAAGGACACAAACCAAGAGACCCAGTACTTC; CDR3: CAIRAKDTNQETQYF
size: -; V: TRBV27; D: TRBD2; J: TRBJ2-3; DNA: TGTGCCAGCAATTACGGGACTAGCGGCACAGATACGCAGTATTTT; CDR3: CASNYGTSGTDTQYF
size: few; V: TRBV6-1; D: TRBD1; J: TRBJ1-2; DNA: TGTGCCAGCAAAACCACAGGGGTAAACTATGGCTACACCTTC; CDR3: CASKTTGVNYGYTF
size: many; V: TRBV2; D: -; J: TRBJ2-5; DNA: TGTGCCAGCAGTGAAGTTGGAGGGAGAAAGACCCAGTACTTC; CDR3: CASSEVGGRKTQYF
size: few; V: TRBV5-1; D: -; J: TRBJ2-7; DNA: TGCGCCAGCGGGCGAACTAACCACGAGCAGTACTTC; CDR3: CASGRTNHEQYF
size: few; V: TRBV19; D: -; J: TRBJ1-5; DNA: TGTGCCAGTAGCACGACGTGGGGAAGCAATCAGCCCCAGCATTTT; CDR3: CASSTTWGSNQPQHF
size: -; V: TRBV20-1; D: -; J: TRBJ1-1; DNA: TGCAGTGCTAAAATACAGGGTTGGAACACTGAAGCTTTCTTT; CDR3: CSAKIQGWNTEAFF
size: many; V: TRBV20-1; D: -; J: TRBJ2-7; DNA: TGCAGTGCTAGAGATTCCGACTGGATGTTCTACGAGCAGTACTTC; CDR3: CSARDSDWMFYEQYF
size: -; V: TRBV6-1; D: -; J: TRBJ1-4; DNA: TGTGCCAGCGGTCGGGCAGGGGTAACAGAAAAACTGTTTTTT; CDR3: CASGRAGVTEKLFF
size: -; V: TRBV24-1; D: TRBD2; J: TRBJ2-1; DNA: TGTGCCACCAGTGAGAGACTAGCGAGTGAGCAGTTCTTC; CDR3: CATSERLASEQFF
size: -; V: TRBV7-2; D: -; J: TRBJ1-2; DNA: TGTGCCAGCACCCCCAAAGGCCCCTCCTTC; CDR3: CASTPKGPSF
size: many; V: TRBV24-1; D: -; J: TRBJ2-5; DNA: TGTGCCACCAGTGATTTGGCAGACTGGGAGACCCAGTACTTC; CDR3: CATSDLADWETQYF
size: few; V: TRBV10-1; D: TRBD1; J: TRBJ1-1; DNA: TGCGCCAGCAGTGAACCGGACAGGGGGTCGAACACTGAAGCTTTCTTT; CDR3: CASSEPDRGSNTEAFF
size: many; V: TRBV9; D: TRBD2; J: TRBJ2-5; DNA: TGTGCCAGCAGCGCTGGGACTAGATCCCACTTGTACCAAGAGACCCAGTACTTC; CDR3: CASSAGTRSHLYQETQYF
size: many; V: TRBV5-1; D: -; J: TRBJ2-3; DNA: TGCGCCAGCAGCACAGGACTCTCCCGCACAGATACGCAGTATTTT; CDR3: CASSTGLSRTDTQYF
size: -; V: TRBV12-3/TRBV12-4; D: TRBD2; J: TRBJ2-1; DNA: TGTGCCAGCAGTGGACTAGCGCTCTACAATGAGCAGTTCTTC; CDR3: CASSGLALYNEQFF
size: -; V: TRBV27; D: -; J: TRBJ2-3; DNA: TGTGCCAGCAGTTCCTCGGGAGATACGCAGTATTTT; CDR3: CASSSSGDTQYF
size: many; V: TRBV12-3/TRBV12-4; D: TRBD2; J: TRBJ2-3; DNA: TGTGCCAGCAGGGGTACTAGCGGGTACCTACGACGCACAGATACGCAGTATTTT; CDR3: CASRGTSGYLRRTDTQYF
size: -; V: TRBV11-2; D: -; J: TRBJ2-3; DNA: TGTGCCAGAAGACCAATACTACGCTGGGTTAGCACAGATACGCAGTATTTT; CDR3: CARRPILRWVSTDTQYF
size: many; V: TRBV14; D: -; J: TRBJ1-1; DNA: TGTGCCAGCAGCCGCCCCTCGAGACGCACTGAAGCTTTCTTT; CDR3: CASSRPSRRTEAFF
size: -; V: TRBV25-1; D: -; J: TRBJ2-7; DNA: TGTGCCAGCAGTGATCCTGTGAGGGTCGAGCAGTACTTC; CDR3: CASSDPVRVEQYF
size: few; V: TRBV12-3/TRBV12-4; D: TRBD1; J: TRBJ1-4; DNA: TGTGCCAGCAGTTTCCGGACAGGGGGAGAAAAACTGTTTTTT; CDR3: CASSFRTGGEKLFF
size: many; V: TRBV20-1; D: -; J: TRBJ2-1; DNA: TGCAGTGCCCCCCAGGGGGGCGCCTACAATGAGCAGTTCTTC; CDR3: CSAPQGGAYNEQFF
size: few; V: TRBV7-6; D: TRBD2; J: TRBJ2-1; DNA: TGTGCCAGCAGCAAACTAGCGGGAGGGCTCTATGAGCAGTTCTTC; CDR3: CASSKLAGGLYEQFF
size: many; V: TRBV11-2; D: -; J: TRBJ1-3; DNA: TGTGCCAGCAGCTCCCAGGGACTCTCAGGAAACACCATATATTTT; CDR3: CASSSQGLSGNTIYF
size: few; V: TRBV11-2; D: -; J: TRBJ2-2; DNA: TGTGCCAGCCCCGAGGGTAAGAAGAACACCGGGGAGCTGTTTTTT; CDR3: CASPEGKKNTGELFF
size: once; V: TRBV7-8; D: TRBD2; J: TRBJ2-5; DNA: TGTGCCAGCAGCTTAGAAGGACAGGGACTAGCGGGAGTATTAGAGACCCAGTACTTC; CDR3: CASSLEGQGLAGVLETQYF
size: -; V: TRBV6-1; D: TRBD2; J: TRBJ2-7; DNA: TGTGCCAGCAGTACACTAGCGGGGGGGGTTTACGAGCAGTACTTC; CDR3: CASSTLAGGVYEQYF
size: -; V: TRBV5-1; D: -; J: TRBJ1-4; DNA: TGCGCCAGCGGAGAGGACGGAGTTAATGAAAAACTGTTTTTT; CDR3: CASGEDGVNEKLFF
size: -; V: TRBV29-1; D: -; J: TRBJ1-1; DNA: TGCAGCGTAGTAGTGAGGGCAGAAGCTTTCTTT; CDR3: CSVVVRAEAFF
size: -; V: TRBV6-5; D: TRBD1; J: TRBJ1-1; DNA: TGTGCCAGCAGTCGGACAGGGGAAGCTTTCTTT; CDR3: CASSRTGEAFF
size: -; V: TRBV6-5; D: -; J: TRBJ2-3; DNA: TGTGCCAGCAGTTACTCGGGGTCAGATACGCAGTATTTT; CDR3: CASSYSGSDTQYF
size: many; V: TRBV5-1; D: TRBD1; J: TRBJ1-2; DNA: TGCGCCAGCAGCTTAGACAGGGTCACGGACTATGGCTACACCTTC; CDR3: CASSLDRVTDYGYTF
size: -; V: TRBV10-1; D: TRBD2; J: TRBJ2-5; DNA: TGCGCCAGCAGCGGGACTAGCGAACAAGAGACCCAGTACTTC; CDR3: CASSGTSEQETQYF
size: many; V: TRBV10-3; D: TRBD2; J: TRBJ2-7; DNA: TGTGCCATCAGGGGGACTAGCGGGTTAAGCTCCTACGAGCAGTACTTC; CDR3: CAIRGTSGLSSYEQYF
size: -; V: TRBV5-1; D: -; J: TRBJ2-7; DNA: TGCGCCAGCAGCTTGGGGGACGAGCAGTACTTC; CDR3: CASSLGDEQYF
size: few; V: TRBV29-1; D: TRBD2; J: TRBJ2-2; DNA: TGCAGCGCTGGCGGACTAGCGGGGAACACCGGGGAGCTGTTTTTT; CDR3: CSAGGLAGNTGELFF
size: many; V: TRBV3-1; D: TRBD1; J: TRBJ1-3; DNA: TGTGCCAGCAGCCCGGAGGACAGGAACACCATATATTTT; CDR3: CASSPEDRNTIYF
size: -; V: TRBV5-1; D: -; J: TRBJ2-5; DNA: TGCGCCAGCGGCCCCATACTAGAAGAGACCCAGTACTTC; CDR3: CASGPILEETQYF